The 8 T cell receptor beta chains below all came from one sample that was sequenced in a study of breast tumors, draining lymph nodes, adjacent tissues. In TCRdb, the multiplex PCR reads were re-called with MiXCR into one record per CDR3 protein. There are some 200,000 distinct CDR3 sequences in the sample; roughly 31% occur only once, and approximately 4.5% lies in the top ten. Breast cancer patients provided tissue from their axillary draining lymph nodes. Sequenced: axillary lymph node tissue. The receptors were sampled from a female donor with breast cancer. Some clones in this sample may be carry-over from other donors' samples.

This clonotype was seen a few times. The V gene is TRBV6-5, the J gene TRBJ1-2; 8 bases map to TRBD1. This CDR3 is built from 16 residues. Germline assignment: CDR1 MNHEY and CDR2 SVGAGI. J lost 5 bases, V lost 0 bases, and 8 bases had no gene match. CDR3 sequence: CASSYSRTGGSYGYTF. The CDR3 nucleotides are TGTGCCAGCAGTTACTCGCGCACAGGGGGGAGTTATGGCTACACCTTC.

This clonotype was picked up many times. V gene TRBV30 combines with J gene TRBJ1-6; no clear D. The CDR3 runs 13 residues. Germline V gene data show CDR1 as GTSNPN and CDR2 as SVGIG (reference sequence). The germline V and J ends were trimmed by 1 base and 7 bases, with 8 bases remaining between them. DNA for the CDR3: TGTGCCTGGAGTGAGTTACACAATTCACCCCTCCACTTT. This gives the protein CAWSELHNSPLHF.

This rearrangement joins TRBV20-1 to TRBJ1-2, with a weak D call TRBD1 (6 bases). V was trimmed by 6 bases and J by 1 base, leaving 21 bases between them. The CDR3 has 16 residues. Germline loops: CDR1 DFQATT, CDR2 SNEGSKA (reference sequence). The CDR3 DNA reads TGCAGTGCCAGTTGGGGCGGGGGGCTAAGTAACTATGGCTACACCTTC. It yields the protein CSASWGGGLSNYGYTF.

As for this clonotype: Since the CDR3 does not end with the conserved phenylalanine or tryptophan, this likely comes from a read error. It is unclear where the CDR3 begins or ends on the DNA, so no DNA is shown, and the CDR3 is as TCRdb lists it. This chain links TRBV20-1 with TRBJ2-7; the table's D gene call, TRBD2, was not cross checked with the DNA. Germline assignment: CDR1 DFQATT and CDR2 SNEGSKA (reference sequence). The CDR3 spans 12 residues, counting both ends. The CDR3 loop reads CSASQGGYEPYI.

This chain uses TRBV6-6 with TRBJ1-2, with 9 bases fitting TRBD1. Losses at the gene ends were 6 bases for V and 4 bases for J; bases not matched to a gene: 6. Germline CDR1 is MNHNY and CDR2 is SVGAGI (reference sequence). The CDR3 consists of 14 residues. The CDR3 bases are TGTGCCAGCAGAAGACAGGGGGTCGGCTATGGCTACACCTTC. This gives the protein CASRRQGVGYGYTF.

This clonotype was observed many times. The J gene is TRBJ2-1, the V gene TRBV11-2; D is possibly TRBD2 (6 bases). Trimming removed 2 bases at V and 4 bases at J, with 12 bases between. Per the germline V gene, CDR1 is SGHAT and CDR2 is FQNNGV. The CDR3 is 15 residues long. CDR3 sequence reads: CASSLRDSLYNEQFF. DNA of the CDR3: TGTGCCAGCAGCTTAAGGGACTCCCTGTACAATGAGCAGTTCTTC.

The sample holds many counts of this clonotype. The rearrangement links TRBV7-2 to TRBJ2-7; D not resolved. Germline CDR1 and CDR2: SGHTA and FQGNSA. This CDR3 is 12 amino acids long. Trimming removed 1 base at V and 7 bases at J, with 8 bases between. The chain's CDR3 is CASSLVGKEQYF. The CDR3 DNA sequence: TGTGCCAGCAGCTTAGTGGGTAAGGAGCAGTACTTC.

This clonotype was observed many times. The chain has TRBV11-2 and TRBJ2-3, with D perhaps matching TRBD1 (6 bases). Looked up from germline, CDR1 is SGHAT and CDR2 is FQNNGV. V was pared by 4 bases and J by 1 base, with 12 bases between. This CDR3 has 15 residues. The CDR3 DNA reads TGTGCCAGCAGCTCGGGCAAGGGGGGCACAGATACGCAGTATTTT. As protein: CASSSGKGGTDTQYF.